A single sample gave rise to the 19 T cell receptor beta chains below, sequenced in a study of quantifying T cell responses using KT2 cells. Overall study: TCR alpha and beta constant-region primers primed reverse transcription of RNA.

Each cDNA got a UMI-containing oligo ligated at its 3' end. An equimolar mix of RC1.1 and RC1.2 primed the beta chain across TRBC1 and TRBC2. TCRdb recomputed calls from the UMI-ligation and nested PCR reads with MiXCR, one row per CDR3 protein. Among over 55,000 distinct CDR3 sequences listed, 9% to 15% were seen once. Sequenced material: PBMCs spiked with cells of the T cell clone KT2. All receptors derive from a human donor.

This clonotype was detected only a few times. This chain links TRBV20-1 with TRBJ2-2; weak D call: TRBD2 (5 bases). Trimming removed 4 bases from V and 7 bases from J, with 10 bases in between. CDR3 length equals 12 residues. Germline CDR1 and CDR2: DFQATT and SNEGSKA (reference sequence). The CDR3, as DNA: TGCAGTGCTAAAGGTCGGGGCGGGGAGCTGTTTTTT. Translated: CSAKGRGGELFF.

The V and J genes are TRBV2 and TRBJ1-1; no firm D call. The CDR3 length is 15 residues. The germline CDR1 and CDR2 sequences are SNHLY and FYNNEI. Trimming took 1 base from V and 4 from J, leaving 13 bases between them. In nucleotides, the CDR3 is TGTGCCAGCAGTGAAGTCGGAACTGCGATCACTGAAGCTTTCTTT. This codes for CASSEVGTAITEAFF.

This clonotype showed up many times. The V and J genes are TRBV7-9 and TRBJ2-3; the match to TRBD2 covers 7 bases. Losses at the gene ends were 5 bases for V and 3 bases for J; bases not matched to a gene: 17. CDR3 length: 18 amino acids. The germline V gene encodes CDR1 SEHNR and CDR2 FQNEAQ (reference sequence). The CDR3 loop is CASSSLVGREWTTDTQYF. In nucleotides, the CDR3 is TGTGCCAGCAGCAGCCTCGTAGGGAGGGAATGGACGACAGATACGCAGTATTTT.

This clonotype was picked up many times. The V and J genes are TRBV7-9 and TRBJ2-1, with D unresolved. With 1 base removed from V and 8 bases from J, the gap between germline ends came to 3 bases. The CDR3 is 11 amino acids. Looked up from germline, CDR1 is SEHNR and CDR2 is FQNEAQ (reference sequence). The CDR3: CASSLDDEQFF. The CDR3 DNA is TGTGCCAGCAGCTTAGACGATGAGCAGTTCTTC.

This sequence joins TRBV20-1 and TRBJ1-2; D is ambiguous. This CDR3 has 14 residues. CDR1 and CDR2 (germline): DFQATT, SNEGSKA (reference sequence). The ends were cut back, 1 base at V and 7 bases at J, with 16 bases in the middle. DNA for the CDR3: TGCAGTGCTAGAGGTGTCTTAAGCACCAGTGGCTACACCTTC. This codes for CSARGVLSTSGYTF.

This clonotype was recorded a few times. The chain couples TRBV18 to TRBJ1-1, with TRBD1 matching 7 bases. The CDR3 has 14 residues. Germline assignment: CDR1 KGHSH and CDR2 LQKENI. Trimming removed 4 bases from V and 1 base from J; junction bases left unmatched: 3. This CDR3 is CASSHDRENTEAFF. CDR3 sequence (DNA): TGTGCCAGCTCACACGACAGGGAGAACACTGAAGCTTTCTTT. The entire variable domain, with the rest obtained from reference TRBV18 and TRBJ1-1, is as follows: NAGVMQNPRHLVRRRGQEARLRCSPMKGHSHVYWYRQLPEEGLKFMVYLQKENIIDESGMPKERFSAEFPKEGPSILRIQQVVRGDSAAYFCASSHDRENTEAFFGQGTRLTVV.

This clonotype was counted a few times. The V call is TRBV7-3, the J call TRBJ2-1; 9 bases fit TRBD2. After removal of 3 bases from V and 10 bases from J, the junction contained 4 bases not matched to a gene. Germline V gives CDR1 SGHTA, CDR2 FQGTGA. The CDR3 has 13 amino acids. This CDR3 is CASSFGTSYEQFF. The CDR3, as DNA: TGTGCCAGCAGCTTCGGGACTAGCTACGAGCAGTTCTTC. Together with reference TRBV7-3 and TRBJ2-1, the CDR3 gives the full variable domain: GAGVSQTPSNKVTEKGKYVELRCDPISGHTALYWYRQSLGQGPEFLIYFQGTGAADDSGLPNDRFFAVRPEGSVSTLKIQRTERGDSAVYLCASSFGTSYEQFFGPGTRLTVL.

This chain joins TRBV20-1 and TRBJ1-6; D unresolved. Germline CDR1 is DFQATT and CDR2 is SNEGSKA (reference sequence). Trimming removed 0 bases at V and 0 bases at J, with 12 bases between. CDR3 length: 17 residues. The CDR3 here is CSARDPARSSYNSPLHF. CDR3 coding DNA: TGCAGTGCTAGAGATCCCGCCAGGAGCTCCTATAATTCACCCCTCCACTTT.

This chain uses TRBV11-3 with TRBJ2-2; D might be TRBD2 (6 bases). The CDR3 runs 13 residues. Trimming left V 3 bases short and J 5 bases short, with 7 bases between. The germline V gene has CDR1 SGHNT and CDR2 YENEEA. CDR3 region: CASSLGRTGELFF. The CDR3 nucleotides read TGTGCCAGCAGCTTGGGGAGGACCGGGGAGCTGTTTTTT.

Only a few counts were recorded for this clonotype. V gene TRBV29-1 combines with J gene TRBJ2-3, with 7 positions matching TRBD1. The CDR3 contains 13 residues. Trimming cost V 2 bases and J 5 bases; bases outside gene matches: 4. Germline assignment: CDR1 SQVTM and CDR2 ANQGSEA. The CDR3 nucleotides read TGCAGCGTTGAAAAACCAGGGGGAGATACGCAGTATTTT. It is translated as CSVEKPGGDTQYF.

This clonotype was found a few times. The chain joins TRBV6-6 to TRBJ1-4, with D perhaps matching TRBD1 (5 bases). This CDR3 comprises 15 residues. Deletions cut 5 bases from V and 7 bases from J, with 17 bases between. Germline CDR1 and CDR2: MNHNY and SVGAGI (reference sequence). The CDR3: CASSPGPSGGEKLFF. DNA for the CDR3: TGTGCCAGCAGTCCGGGGCCCTCTGGAGGTGAAAAACTGTTTTTT.

The genes are TRBV29-1 and TRBJ2-3; D may be TRBD2 (6 bases). This CDR3 contains 13 residues. V was pared by 7 bases and J by 2 bases, with 13 bases between. The germline V gene encodes CDR1 SQVTM and CDR2 ANQGSEA. Written as DNA, the CDR3 is TGCAGCGCCATCAGACTAGTCACAGATACGCAGTATTTT. This gives the protein CSAIRLVTDTQYF.

The chain combines TRBV3-1 with TRBJ1-3; no clear D gene. Trimming removed 0 bases from V and 2 bases from J, with 17 bases in between. CDR1 is LGHDT, CDR2 YNNKEL, per germline (reference sequence). This CDR3 region has 18 residues. CDR3 sequence: CASSQEYPSGGTGNTIYF. Here the CDR3 DNA reads TGTGCCAGCAGCCAAGAATACCCCTCGGGAGGGACTGGAAACACCATATATTTT.

The CDR3 reads CASSAQGATQYF. CDR3 coding DNA: TGTGCCAGCAGCGCACAGGGGGCGACGCAGTATTTT. The chain recombines TRBV7-6 with TRBJ2-3; TRBD1 aligns across 9 bases. The V gene's germline CDR1 is SGHVS and CDR2 FNYEAQ. V shed 5 bases, J shed 9 bases, and the junction held 3 bases outside the gene matches. CDR3 size: 12 residues.

The chain links TRBV12-3 or TRBV12-4 to TRBJ1-4, with D hard to call. The CDR3 runs to 13 residues. The V gene lost 3 bases and the J gene lost 10 bases, with 12 bases spanning the gap. DNA for the CDR3: TGTGCCAGCAGTTTGTTGGGCACCGGAAAACTGTTTTTT. Translating gives CASSLLGTGKLFF.

V is TRBV6-1 and J is TRBJ1-5; D gene uncertain. Trimming cost V 2 bases and J 6 bases, with 14 bases left between them. The CDR3 runs to 15 residues. Germline V gives CDR1 MNHNS, CDR2 SASEGT. CDR3 sequence (DNA): TGTGCCAGCAGTGAATGGGCCCGGTCGAGTCAGCCCCAGCATTTT. Its translation: CASSEWARSSQPQHF.

This clonotype occurred a few times. The chain links TRBV5-1 to TRBJ1-2; no clear D gene. Trimming left V 0 bases short and J 0 bases short, with 6 bases between. Germline V gene data show CDR1 as SGHRS and CDR2 as YFSETQ. The CDR3 extends over 14 amino acids. The CDR3 coding sequence is TGCGCCAGCAGCTTGGAACAAACTAACTATGGCTACACCTTC. It codes for CASSLEQTNYGYTF.

This chain links TRBV15 with TRBJ1-5; TRBD1 agrees at 8 bases. V shed 5 bases, J shed 4 bases, and the junction held 10 bases outside the gene matches. Germline CDR1 reads LNHNV; CDR2 reads YYDKDF (reference sequence). The CDR3 is 16 amino acids. The CDR3 sequence is CATSEPPGTGNQPQHF. DNA of the CDR3: TGTGCCACCAGCGAACCACCCGGGACAGGTAATCAGCCCCAGCATTTT.

This clonotype is medium-sized by share. The rearrangement links TRBV6-5 to TRBJ2-4; the match to TRBD2 covers 7 bases. The CDR3 loop spans 15 amino acids. Germline lookup yields CDR1 MNHEY and CDR2 SVGAGI. V was pared by 8 bases and J by 0 bases, with 7 bases of the junction left unmatched. CDR3 nucleotides: TGTGCCAGCTCCCCCGGGGGGTTAGCCAAAAACATTCAGTACTTC. Translated, it gives CASSPGGLAKNIQYF.